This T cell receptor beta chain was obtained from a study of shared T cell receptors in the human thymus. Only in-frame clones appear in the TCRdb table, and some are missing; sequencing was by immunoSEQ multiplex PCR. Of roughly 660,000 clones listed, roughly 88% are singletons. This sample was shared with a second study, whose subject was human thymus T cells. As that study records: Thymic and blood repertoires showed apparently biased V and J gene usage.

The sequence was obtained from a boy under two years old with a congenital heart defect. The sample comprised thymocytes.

CDR3 nucleotide sequence: TGTGCCAGCTCAGGGCGGGGGCTTAACTATGGCTACACCTTC. As protein: CASSGRGLNYGYTF. The chain is built from TRBV18 and TRBJ1-2; TRBD1 is a possible D gene (6 bases). The germline CDR1 and CDR2 sequences are KGHSH and LQKENI. Trimming pared 5 bases from V and 1 base from J, leaving 11 bases between. This CDR3 comprises 14 residues.